This T cell receptor beta chain was captured in a study of cytomegalovirus exposure and HLA in healthy donors. The study, taken as a whole, reports: Some public TCRs appeared in many individuals, while most sequences were rare. Researchers counted 164 TCR beta chains as cytomegalovirus-associated. A missense DCLRE1C variant was associated with V- and J-gene trimming of TCR beta chains in a later analysis, and an independent cohort replicated the association. DRB1 showed the most TCR associations and HLA-C the fewest in a later analysis, as rates varied by HLA locus.

This CDR3 has 14 residues. Deletions cut 3 bases from V and 12 bases from J, with 15 bases between. CDR1 SGHNT and CDR2 YENEEA come from the germline V gene. PCR amplification relied on 60 Vbeta primers (plus 13 Jbeta primers). Data came from immunoSEQ multiplex PCR; TCRdb stores just in-frame clones and leaves some out. This sample has a few hundred thousand clones; 65% to 85% occur once, and the top ten carry about 3%. Concerning this clone itself: Its antigen is undetermined.

The chain links TRBV11-3 to TRBJ1-6, with D unresolved. The sample taken for sequencing was PBMCs. The TCR comes from a man younger than 45 in good health and CMV-seronegative. The CDR3, as DNA: TGTGCCAGCAGCTTTGTGGAGGGATTGAAACCCCTCCACTTT. Translating gives CASSFVEGLKPLHF. The complete variable domain, with remaining parts taken from reference TRBV11-3 and TRBJ1-6, reads EAGVVQSPRYKIIEKKQPVAFWCNPISGHNTLYWYLQNLGQGPELLIRYENEEAVDDSQLPKDRFSAERLKGVDSTLKIQPAELGDSAVYLCASSFVEGLKPLHFGNGTRLTVT.